This T cell receptor beta chain was found in a study of blood T cell repertoires in COVID-19. About the research overall: There were acute and convalescent COVID-19 samples, and they came from the United States, Italy and Spain. PBMCs, B-cell-depleted T cells, or T cells provided the cDNA or gDNA that made up the material.

Under the authors' procedure: From reference gene primer amplification, estimates of nucleated cell counts were derived. Some clones are missing from TCRdb's copy, which holds only in-frame ones; the method was immunoSEQ multiplex PCR. The V and J calls and the clone size are those of that table, but D and trimming were determined from the DNA. The table records some 15,000 clones, approximately 88% of them present only once. CDR3 length: 18 amino acids. Germline values: CDR1 LGHDT, CDR2 YNNKEL (reference sequence). The V segment lost 3 bases and the J segment 7 bases; nucleotides outside the gene matches: 16.

Input material: peripheral blood. The rearrangement uses TRBV3-1 (or the pseudogene TRBV3-2) and TRBJ2-1; 9 bases line up with TRBD2. This sequence originates from a human donor in a cohort sampled during active COVID-19. For the CDR3, the DNA is TGTGCCAGCAGCCATCCTCCTAGCGGGAACAACCCGGGTAATGAGCAGTTCTTC. Translating gives CASSHPPSGNNPGNEQFF.